This TCR beta chain derives from a study of control samples from healthy donors and cancer patients. The germline V gene encodes CDR1 ENHRY and CDR2 SYGVKD. The CDR3 is 15 residues long. Trimming removed 7 bases at V and 6 bases at J, with 20 bases between. Data came from immunoSEQ multiplex PCR; TCRdb stores just in-frame clones and leaves some out. The sample lists around 49,000 clones, around 90% seen once, with about 1.4% in the top ten. The receptor comes from a middle-aged man with colorectal cancer. The V and J genes are TRBV10-3 and TRBJ2-3, with D possibly being TRBD2 (5 bases). The sample taken for sequencing was PBMCs. CDR3 region: CAIKDSTRAGDTQYF. The CDR3 nucleotides are TGTGCCATCAAGGACTCCACTCGAGCCGGGGATACGCAGTATTTT.